This T cell receptor (beta chain) is from a study of blood T cell repertoires in COVID-19. This clone showed up just once. The assay was immunoSEQ multiplex PCR, and TCRdb's table has in-frame clones only and misses some. The data contain fewer than 110,000 clones, around 90% of them singletons. The sequenced material came from peripheral blood. The receptor was isolated from a woman between 55 and 75 years old with acute or convalescent COVID-19.

CDR3 loop: CASSPQSGLTGELFF. The CDR3 bases are TGTGCCAGCTCACCACAGAGCGGCCTCACCGGGGAGCTGTTTTTT. J is TRBJ2-2 and V is TRBV18; D is perhaps TRBD2 (5 bases). Trimming cost V 1 base and J 4 bases, with 10 bases left between them. The CDR3 covers 15 residues. Germline V gene lookup returns CDR1 KGHSH and CDR2 LQKENI.